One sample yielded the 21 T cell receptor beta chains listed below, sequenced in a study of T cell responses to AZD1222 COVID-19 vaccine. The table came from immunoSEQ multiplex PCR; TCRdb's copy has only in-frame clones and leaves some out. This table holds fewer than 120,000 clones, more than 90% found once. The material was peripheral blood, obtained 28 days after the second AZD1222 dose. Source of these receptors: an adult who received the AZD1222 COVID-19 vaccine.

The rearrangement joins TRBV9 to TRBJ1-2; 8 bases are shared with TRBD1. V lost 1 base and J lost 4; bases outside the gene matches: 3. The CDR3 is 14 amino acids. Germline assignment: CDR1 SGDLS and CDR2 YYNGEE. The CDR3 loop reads CASSVRQGPYGYTF. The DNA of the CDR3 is TGTGCCAGCAGCGTACGACAGGGGCCCTATGGCTACACCTTC.

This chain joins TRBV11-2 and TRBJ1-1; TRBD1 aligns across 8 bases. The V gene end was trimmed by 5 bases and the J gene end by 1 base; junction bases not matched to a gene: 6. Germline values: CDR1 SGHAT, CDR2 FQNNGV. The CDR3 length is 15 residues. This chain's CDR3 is CASSRSGQANTEAFF. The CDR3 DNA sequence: TGTGCCAGCAGCCGATCGGGACAGGCGAACACTGAAGCTTTCTTT.

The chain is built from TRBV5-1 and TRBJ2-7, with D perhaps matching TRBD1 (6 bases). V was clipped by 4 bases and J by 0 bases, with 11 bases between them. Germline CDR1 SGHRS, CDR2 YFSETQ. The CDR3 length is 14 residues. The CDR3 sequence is CASSPRTDSYEQYF. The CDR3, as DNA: TGCGCCAGCAGCCCAAGGACAGACTCCTACGAGCAGTACTTC.

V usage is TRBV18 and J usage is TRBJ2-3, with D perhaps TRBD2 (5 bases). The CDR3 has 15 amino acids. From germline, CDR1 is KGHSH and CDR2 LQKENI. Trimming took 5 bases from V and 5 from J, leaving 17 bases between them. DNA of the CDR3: TGTGCCAGCTCAACCAAGGGCCCCGAGGGAGATACGCAGTATTTT. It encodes CASSTKGPEGDTQYF. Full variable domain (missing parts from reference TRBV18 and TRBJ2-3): NAGVMQNPRHLVRRRGQEARLRCSPMKGHSHVYWYRQLPEEGLKFMVYLQKENIIDESGMPKERFSAEFPKEGPSILRIQQVVRGDSAAYFCASSTKGPEGDTQYFGPGTRLTVL.

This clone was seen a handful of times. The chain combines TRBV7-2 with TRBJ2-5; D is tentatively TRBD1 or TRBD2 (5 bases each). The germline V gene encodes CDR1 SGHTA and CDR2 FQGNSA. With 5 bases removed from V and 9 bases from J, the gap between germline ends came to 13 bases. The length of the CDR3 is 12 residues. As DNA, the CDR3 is TGTGCCAGCAGCCTCACGGGGCCATCCCAGTACTTC. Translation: CASSLTGPSQYF.

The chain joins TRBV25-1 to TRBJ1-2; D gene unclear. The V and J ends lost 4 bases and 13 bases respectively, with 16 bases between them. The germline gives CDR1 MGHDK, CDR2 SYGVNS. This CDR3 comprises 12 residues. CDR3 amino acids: CASSGLWEKVTF. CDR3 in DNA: TGTGCCAGCAGTGGTCTGTGGGAAAAGGTCACCTTC.

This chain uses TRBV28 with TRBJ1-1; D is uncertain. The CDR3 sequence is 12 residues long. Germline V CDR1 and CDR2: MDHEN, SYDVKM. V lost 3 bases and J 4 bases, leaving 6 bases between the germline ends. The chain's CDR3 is CASSFGVTEAFF. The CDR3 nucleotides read TGTGCCAGCAGTTTTGGCGTCACTGAAGCTTTCTTT.

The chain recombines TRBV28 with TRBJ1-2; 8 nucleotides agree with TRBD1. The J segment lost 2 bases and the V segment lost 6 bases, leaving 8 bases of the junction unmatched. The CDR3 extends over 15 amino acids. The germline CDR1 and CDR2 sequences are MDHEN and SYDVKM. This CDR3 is CASRPGGRENYGYTF. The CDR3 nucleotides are TGTGCCAGCAGACCAGGGGGCCGGGAAAACTATGGCTACACCTTC.

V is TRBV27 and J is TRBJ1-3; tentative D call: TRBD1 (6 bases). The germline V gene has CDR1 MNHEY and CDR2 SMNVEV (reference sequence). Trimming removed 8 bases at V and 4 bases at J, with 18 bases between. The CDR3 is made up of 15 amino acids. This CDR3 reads CASPPTRGKGNTIYF. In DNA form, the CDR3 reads TGTGCCAGCCCGCCGACCAGGGGAAAGGGAAACACCATATATTTT.

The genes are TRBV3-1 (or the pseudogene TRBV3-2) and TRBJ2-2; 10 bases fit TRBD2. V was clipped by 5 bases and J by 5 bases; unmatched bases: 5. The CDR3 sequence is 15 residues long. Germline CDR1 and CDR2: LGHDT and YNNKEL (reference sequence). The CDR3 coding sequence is TGTGCCAGCAGCAAGCGGGGGGGGAATACCGGGGAGCTGTTTTTT. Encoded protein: CASSKRGGNTGELFF.

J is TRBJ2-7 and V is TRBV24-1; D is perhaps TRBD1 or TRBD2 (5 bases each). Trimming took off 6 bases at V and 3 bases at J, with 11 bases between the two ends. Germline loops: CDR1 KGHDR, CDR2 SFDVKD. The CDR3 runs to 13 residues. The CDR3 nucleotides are TGTGCCACCAGTCCGTCTGGGGGCTACGAGCAGTACTTC. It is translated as CATSPSGGYEQYF.

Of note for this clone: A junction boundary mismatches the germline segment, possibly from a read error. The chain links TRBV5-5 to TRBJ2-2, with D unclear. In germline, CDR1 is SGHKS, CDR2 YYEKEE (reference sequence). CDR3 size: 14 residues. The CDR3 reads CASSPLTTAAPPNF. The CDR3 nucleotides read TGTGCCAGCAGCCCCCTTACAACGGCGGCTCCCCCAAATTTT.

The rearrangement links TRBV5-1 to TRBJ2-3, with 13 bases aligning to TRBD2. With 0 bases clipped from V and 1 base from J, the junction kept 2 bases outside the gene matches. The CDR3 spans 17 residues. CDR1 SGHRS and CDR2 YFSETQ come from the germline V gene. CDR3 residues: CASSLGLAGGRTDTQYF. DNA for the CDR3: TGCGCCAGCAGCTTGGGACTAGCGGGGGGTCGCACAGATACGCAGTATTTT.

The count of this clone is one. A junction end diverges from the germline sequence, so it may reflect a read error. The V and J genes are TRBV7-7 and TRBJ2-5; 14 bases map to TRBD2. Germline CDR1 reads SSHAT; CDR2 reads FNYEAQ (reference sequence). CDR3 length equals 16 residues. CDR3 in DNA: TGTGCTAGCAGCCAGACTAGCGGGGGGGCAGGGGAGACCCAGTACTTC. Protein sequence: CASSQTSGGAGETQYF.

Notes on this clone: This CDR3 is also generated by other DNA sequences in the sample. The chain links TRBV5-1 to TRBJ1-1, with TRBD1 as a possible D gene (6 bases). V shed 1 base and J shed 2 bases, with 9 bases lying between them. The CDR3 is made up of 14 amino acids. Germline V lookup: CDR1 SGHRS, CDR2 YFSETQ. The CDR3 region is CASSLTGSNTEAFF. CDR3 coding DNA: TGCGCCAGCAGCTTGACAGGGTCTAACACTGAAGCTTTCTTT.

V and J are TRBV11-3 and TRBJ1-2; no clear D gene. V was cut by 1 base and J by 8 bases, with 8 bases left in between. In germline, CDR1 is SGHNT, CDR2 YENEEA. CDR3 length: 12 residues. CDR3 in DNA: TGTGCCAGCAGCTTAGGGGAGTACGGCTACACCTTC. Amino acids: CASSLGEYGYTF. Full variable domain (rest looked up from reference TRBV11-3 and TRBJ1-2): EAGVVQSPRYKIIEKKQPVAFWCNPISGHNTLYWYLQNLGQGPELLIRYENEEAVDDSQLPKDRFSAERLKGVDSTLKIQPAELGDSAVYLCASSLGEYGYTFGSGTRLTVV.

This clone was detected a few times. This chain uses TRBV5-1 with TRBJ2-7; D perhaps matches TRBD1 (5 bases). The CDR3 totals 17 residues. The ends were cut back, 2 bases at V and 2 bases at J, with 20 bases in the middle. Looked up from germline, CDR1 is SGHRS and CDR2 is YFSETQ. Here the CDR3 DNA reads TGCGCCAGCAGCTTTTTACCGATAGGGGCCGTAACCTACGAGCAGTACTTC. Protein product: CASSFLPIGAVTYEQYF. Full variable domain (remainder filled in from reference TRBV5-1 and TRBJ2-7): KAGVTQTPRYLIKTRGQQVTLSCSPISGHRSVSWYQQTPGQGLQFLFEYFSETQRNKGNFPGRFSGRQFSNSRSEMNVSTLELGDSALYLCASSFLPIGAVTYEQYFGPGTRLTVT.

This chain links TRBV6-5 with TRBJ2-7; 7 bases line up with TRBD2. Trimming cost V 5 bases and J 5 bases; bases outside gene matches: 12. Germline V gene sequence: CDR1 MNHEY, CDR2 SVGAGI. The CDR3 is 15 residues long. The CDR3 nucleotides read TGTGCCAGCAGTACTGGGACTACTTCTTTGGACGAGCAGTACTTC. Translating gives CASSTGTTSLDEQYF.

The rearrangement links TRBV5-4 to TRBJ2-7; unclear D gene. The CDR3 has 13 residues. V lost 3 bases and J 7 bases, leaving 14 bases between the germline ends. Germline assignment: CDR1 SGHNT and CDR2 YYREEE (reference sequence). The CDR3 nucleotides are TGTGCCAGCAGCTCCCCTCAGGTGGAAGAGCAGTACTTC. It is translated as CASSSPQVEEQYF. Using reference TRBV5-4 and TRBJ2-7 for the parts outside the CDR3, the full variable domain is ETGVTQSPTHLIKTRGQQVTLRCSSQSGHNTVSWYQQALGQGPQFIFQYYREEENGRGNFPPRFSGLQFPNYSSELNVNALELDDSALYLCASSSPQVEEQYFGPGTRLTVT.

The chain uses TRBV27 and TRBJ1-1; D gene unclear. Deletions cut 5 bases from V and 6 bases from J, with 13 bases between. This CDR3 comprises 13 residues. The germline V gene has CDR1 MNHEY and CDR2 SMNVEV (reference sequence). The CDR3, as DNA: TGTGCCAGCAGTGCTCACAATATCCCTGAAGCTTTCTTT. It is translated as CASSAHNIPEAFF.

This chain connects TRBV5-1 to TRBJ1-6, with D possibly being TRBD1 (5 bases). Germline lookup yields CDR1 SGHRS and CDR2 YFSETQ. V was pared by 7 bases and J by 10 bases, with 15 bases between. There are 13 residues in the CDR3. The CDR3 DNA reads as TGCGCCAGCCGACCCGATGGGGGGTCACCCCTCCACTTT. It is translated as CASRPDGGSPLHF.